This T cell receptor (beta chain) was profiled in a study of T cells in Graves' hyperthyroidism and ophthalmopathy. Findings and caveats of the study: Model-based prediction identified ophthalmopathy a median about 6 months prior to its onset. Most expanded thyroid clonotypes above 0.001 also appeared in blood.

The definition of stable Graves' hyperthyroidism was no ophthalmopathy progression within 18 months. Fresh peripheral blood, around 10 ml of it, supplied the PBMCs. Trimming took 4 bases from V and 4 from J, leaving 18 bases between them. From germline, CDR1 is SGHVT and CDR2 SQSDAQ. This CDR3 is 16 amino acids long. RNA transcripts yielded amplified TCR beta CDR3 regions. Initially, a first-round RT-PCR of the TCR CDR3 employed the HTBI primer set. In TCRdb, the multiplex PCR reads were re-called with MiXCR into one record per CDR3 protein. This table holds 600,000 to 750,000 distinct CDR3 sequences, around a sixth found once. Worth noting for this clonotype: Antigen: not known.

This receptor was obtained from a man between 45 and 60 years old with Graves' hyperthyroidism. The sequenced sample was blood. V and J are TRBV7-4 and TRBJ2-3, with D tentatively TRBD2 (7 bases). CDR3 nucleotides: TGTGCCAGCAGCTCCCAGGGAGGGGGGGAGCCAGATACGCAGTATTTT. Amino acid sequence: CASSSQGGGEPDTQYF.